This TCR beta chain was retrieved from a study of blood T cell repertoires in COVID-19. Overall study context: The origin of the acute and convalescent COVID-19 samples was the United States, Italy and Spain.

Per the germline V gene, CDR1 is SQVTM and CDR2 is ANQGSEA. V lost 4 bases and J 11 bases, leaving 12 bases between the germline ends. CDR3 length: 12 amino acids. Authors' methods: Reference gene primer amplification in the assay estimated nucleated cell counts. Generated by immunoSEQ multiplex PCR, the TCRdb table keeps only in-frame clones and is missing some. V and J calls and clone size follow that table, whereas D and trimming were derived from the DNA. The table has around 53,000 clones, 60% to 85% seen once. Sequenced sample: peripheral blood. The receptor's source is a man aged 50-60 years with active or convalescent COVID-19. The V and J genes are TRBV29-1 and TRBJ2-6; unclear D gene. The DNA for the CDR3 is TGCAGCGTTGCCAACGCAGATTACGTCCTGACTTTC. It is translated as CSVANADYVLTF. Together with reference TRBV29-1 and TRBJ2-6, the CDR3 gives the full variable domain: SAVISQKPSRDICQRGTSLTIQCQVDSQVTMMFWYRQQPGQSLTLIATANQGSEATYESGFVIDKFPISRPNLTFSTLTVSNMSPEDSSIYLCSVANADYVLTFGAGSRLTVL.